What follows are 10 T cell receptor beta chains derived from one specimen sequenced in a study of beta chain features in type 1 diabetes. The study reverse transcribed the entire isolated RNA, so it sequenced expressed TCRB transcripts. The assay was immunoSEQ multiplex PCR, and TCRdb's table has in-frame clones only and misses some. The sample shows around 350,000 clones, about 12% of them seen only once. Material: naive CD4+ T cells from blood. These receptors were collected from a man between 18 and 29 years old in good health.

There are a few counts of this clone. The chain recombines TRBV7-7 with TRBJ2-5; TRBD1 matches 7 bases. The length of the CDR3 is 16 residues. After removal of 5 bases from V and 1 base from J, the junction contained 10 bases not matched to a gene. Germline V gene data show CDR1 as SSHAT and CDR2 as FNYEAQ (reference sequence). The DNA of the CDR3 is TGTGCCAGCAGCCTTCGGACAGGAGCTACCCAAGAGACCCAGTACTTC. It is translated as CASSLRTGATQETQYF. Full variable domain (missing parts from reference TRBV7-7 and TRBJ2-5): GAGVSQSPRYKVTKRGQDVTLRCDPISSHATLYWYQQALGQGPEFLTYFNYEAQPDKSGLPSDRFSAERPEGSISTLTIQRTEQRDSAMYRCASSLRTGATQETQYFGPGTRLLVL.

The table lists this clone with a few counts. V gene TRBV4-2 combines with J gene TRBJ1-1; no firm D call. V dropped 2 bases and J dropped 1 base, with 11 bases sitting between them. Germline V lookup: CDR1 LGHNA, CDR2 YNFKEQ. CDR3 length equals 15 residues. The CDR3 protein is CASSQTPGGNTEAFF. The CDR3 DNA reads as TGTGCCAGCAGCCAAACACCCGGCGGGAACACTGAAGCTTTCTTT.

The V and J genes are TRBV19 and TRBJ1-5; TRBD1 aligns across 9 bases. With 4 bases clipped from V and 6 bases from J, the junction kept 7 bases outside the gene matches. The germline gives CDR1 LNHDA, CDR2 SQIVND (reference sequence). This CDR3 is 15 amino acids long. This CDR3 is CASSRDRENGQPQHF. In DNA, the CDR3 is TGTGCCAGTAGTAGGGACAGGGAGAACGGTCAGCCCCAGCATTTT.

This clone has only a few counts. V is TRBV9 and J is TRBJ2-7; 9 bases are a match to TRBD2. V dropped 5 bases and J dropped 5; count of bases not matched to a gene: 5. The CDR3 length is 13 residues. Germline values: CDR1 SGDLS, CDR2 YYNGEE. The CDR3, as DNA: TGTGCCAGCAGTCTAGCGGGAACGCACGAGCAGTACTTC. Translation: CASSLAGTHEQYF.

There are a few counts of this clone. The chain recombines TRBV5-1 with TRBJ2-4, with D possibly being TRBD1 (6 bases). The ends were cut back, 2 bases at V and 7 bases at J, with 16 bases in the middle. This CDR3 has 15 residues. Germline V gene lookup returns CDR1 SGHRS and CDR2 YFSETQ. CDR3 coding DNA: TGCGCCAGCAGCTTCCTAACAGGGCGTTCGAACATTCAGTACTTC. This codes for CASSFLTGRSNIQYF.

This clone was counted a few times. The chain links TRBV5-4 to TRBJ1-2; the match to TRBD1 covers 9 bases. Germline CDR1 SGHNT, CDR2 YYREEE (reference sequence). The J segment lost 4 bases and the V segment lost 1 base, leaving 5 bases of the junction unmatched. The CDR3 totals 15 residues. The CDR3 sequence: CASSLKTGGLYGYTF. As DNA, the CDR3 is TGTGCCAGCAGCTTGAAGACAGGGGGTCTCTATGGCTACACCTTC. Full variable domain (outside the CDR3, taken from reference TRBV5-4 and TRBJ1-2): ETGVTQSPTHLIKTRGQQVTLRCSSQSGHNTVSWYQQALGQGPQFIFQYYREEENGRGNFPPRFSGLQFPNYSSELNVNALELDDSALYLCASSLKTGGLYGYTFGSGTRLTVV.

The chain carries TRBV29-1 and TRBJ2-3; 8 bases map to TRBD2. The ends lost 4 bases at V and 0 bases at J; junction bases unmatched: 3. From germline, CDR1 is SQVTM and CDR2 ANQGSEA. CDR3 size: 14 residues. CDR3 sequence: CSVASSGSTDTQYF. In DNA form, the CDR3 reads TGCAGCGTTGCGTCTAGCGGGAGCACAGATACGCAGTATTTT.

Only a few counts were recorded for this clone. This chain connects TRBV19 to TRBJ1-2; D is unclear. V was pared by 4 bases and J by 4 bases, with 7 bases between. Germline CDR1 LNHDA, CDR2 SQIVND (reference sequence). The CDR3 spans 12 residues. CDR3 region: CASSTTRYGYTF. The CDR3 DNA sequence: TGTGCCAGTAGTACGACTCGCTATGGCTACACCTTC.

This clone was seen a handful of times. The V and J genes are TRBV28 and TRBJ2-7, with 10 bases matching TRBD1. V shed 2 bases and J 9 bases; nucleotides not matched to a gene: 7. CDR1 MDHEN and CDR2 SYDVKM come from the germline V gene. CDR3 length equals 14 residues. The CDR3 coding sequence is TGTGCCAGCAGTTTAACGGGACAGGGGAACGTGCAGTACTTC. This sequence encodes CASSLTGQGNVQYF.

CDR3 bases: TGTGCCAGCAGCTTAGTGTTTGGGACTAGCGGCACAGATACGCAGTATTTT. It translates to CASSLVFGTSGTDTQYF. This chain connects TRBV11-2 to TRBJ2-3, with 10 bases identical to TRBD2. The ends lost 1 base at V and 1 base at J; junction bases unmatched: 5. CDR1 and CDR2 from the germline V gene are SGHAT and FQNNGV. The CDR3 has 17 residues.